This T cell receptor (beta chain) was recorded in a study of T-cell reconstitution after alpha-beta-depleted transplantation in children (dated by TCRdb to the mid-2010s). Study-level background: Using TCR repertoire profiling, the study quantitatively followed how T-cell immune reconstitution unfolded in children after TCRalphabeta/CD19-depleted allogeneic hematopoietic cell transplantation.

Library generation was performed with PCR. Sequencing instrument: Illumina HiSeq 2500. Molecular barcoding was employed in the preparation of TCR libraries, with unique molecular identifiers being used to normalize TCRbeta repertoire quantification. TCRdb's own reprocessing of the public reads used fastp at Q25 and MiXCR and kept productive beta chains. CDR3 protein sequences are deduplicated, and each keeps its most common genes and DNA. A total of 440,000 or so distinct CDR3 sequences appear in this sample, roughly a tenth of them only once. The top ten hold 4.5% to 6% of the sample. This clonotype occurred a few times. The target of this receptor is not known. No much larger clone is present one base from it, and per-base qualities are unavailable. Trimming removed 2 bases from V and 0 bases from J, leaving 20 bases between the germline ends. The CDR3 runs 19 amino acids, cysteine and phenylalanine included. Of the read, only the CDR3 DNA is kept; its 57 bases are in frame from base 1.

This TCR derives from a human donor who donated a stem cell graft to a child with acute myeloid leukemia. The sequenced sample was PBMCs from the stem cell graft donor, obtained from the stem cell graft. Recombination linked TRBV12-3 or TRBV12-4 to TRBJ2-1; the D gene is perhaps TRBD2, on 6 matching bases. The DNA reads as follows: TGTGCCAGCAGTTTAAGTTGGAATTCGGGGGTTAGCTCCTACAATGAGCAGTTCTTC. Translated, this is CASSLSWNSGVSSYNEQFF.